This TCR beta chain was captured by sequencing in a study of breast tumors, draining lymph nodes, adjacent tissues. TCRdb passed the multiplex PCR reads through MiXCR, listing each CDR3 protein once. The sample includes around 130,000 distinct CDR3 sequences, about 20% of them seen just once. Turning to this clonotype: Antigen: not known. This is likely a read error, given that the CDR3 carries no conserved phenylalanine or tryptophan at its end.

The CDR3 spans 14 residues. CDR1 and CDR2 (germline): SEHNR, FQNEAQ (reference sequence). V was trimmed by 5 bases and J by 6 bases, leaving 13 bases between them. The lymph nodes were axillary draining lymph nodes from breast cancer patients. General study findings and limits: The data were judged consistent with most tumor T cells coming from lymph node and expanding in tumor. Compared with lymph nodes, tumors were less diverse; compared with nontumor tissue, more. That most tumor T cells come from lymph nodes remained unproven.

This TCR came from a female donor with breast cancer. Some clones in this sample may be carry-over from other donors' samples. The chain is built from TRBV7-9 and TRBJ2-2, with D uncertain. Sequenced sample: axillary lymph node tissue. The CDR3 DNA reads TGTGCCAGCAGCCTGGGCCTCTCGTCCGGGGAGCTGTTTTCT. Encoded protein: CASSLGLSSGELFS.